This is a list of T cell receptor beta chains from one sample in a study of T cell responses to AZD1222 COVID-19 vaccine. Libraries were prepared by immunoSEQ multiplex PCR; TCRdb keeps only in-frame clonotypes and omits some of them. The data contain approximately 160,000 clones, 93% of them singletons. The specimen comprised peripheral blood, sampled on day 0 of AZD1222 vaccination. Receptors were obtained from an adult in good health. The CDR3 runs from the conserved cysteine through the conserved F or W. Fields, in order: V gene, clone size, D gene, J gene, CDR3 length, CDR3 protein, CDR3 DNA. A D gene is named only where the DNA matches it firmly. Size is stated for part of the rows, as once, few or many counts, or as a class when the clone is expanded.

TRBV12-3/TRBV12-4	-	-	TRBJ2-2	13	CASSFWNTGELFF	TGTGCCAGCAGTTTTTGGAACACCGGGGAGCTGTTTTTT
TRBV5-1	-	-	TRBJ1-1	14	CASSLAAGSTEAFF	TGCGCCAGCAGCTTGGCCGCAGGGAGCACTGAAGCTTTCTTT
TRBV24-1	-	-	TRBJ1-4	14	CATSDSGINEKLFF	TGTGCCACCAGTGATTCCGGGATTAATGAAAAACTGTTTTTT
TRBV19	once	TRBD1	TRBJ1-5	14	CASGETGFRQPQHF	TGTGCCAGTGGGGAGACAGGGTTCCGGCAGCCCCAGCATTTT
TRBV2	-	-	TRBJ2-2	17	CASTQEIWTTNTGELFF	TGTGCCAGCACCCAAGAAATCTGGACTACGAACACCGGGGAGCTGTTTTTT
TRBV5-1	-	-	TRBJ1-2	15	CASSSGTPSGSGYTF	TGCGCCAGCAGCTCCGGGACCCCCAGTGGTTCCGGCTACACCTTC
TRBV28	-	TRBD1	TRBJ1-3	15	CASIGRDRDLNTIYF	TGTGCCAGCATCGGCCGGGACAGGGATTTGAACACCATATATTTT
TRBV12-3/TRBV12-4	-	-	TRBJ1-2	13	CASGRAINYGYTF	TGTGCCAGCGGCCGGGCCATAAACTATGGCTACACCTTC
TRBV30	-	-	TRBJ2-3	10	CAWGRHTQYF	TGTGCCTGGGGTAGGCATACGCAGTATTTT
TRBV5-1	-	TRBD1	TRBJ1-5	15	CASRSTGDSNQPQHF	TGCGCCAGCCGATCGACAGGGGATAGCAATCAGCCCCAGCATTTT
TRBV3-1/TRBV3-2	-	-	TRBJ1-1	13	CASSHTRGTEAFF	TGTGCCAGCAGCCACACCAGGGGCACTGAAGCTTTCTTT
TRBV5-1	-	-	TRBJ2-7	14	CASSSGTQGNEQYF	TGCGCCAGCAGCTCCGGGACACAGGGAAACGAGCAGTACTTC
TRBV7-8	-	TRBD1	TRBJ1-6	16	CASSLRTGTNNSPLHF	TGTGCCAGCAGCCTCCGGACAGGGACTAATAATTCACCCCTCCACTTT
TRBV6-5	-	-	TRBJ2-7	13	CASRGEITYEQYF	TGTGCCAGCAGGGGAGAGATTACCTACGAGCAGTACTTC
TRBV3-1/TRBV3-2	-	TRBD2	TRBJ2-3	17	CASSLRLAGGPADTQYF	TGTGCCAGCAGCCTACGGCTAGCGGGGGGGCCGGCAGATACGCAGTATTTT
TRBV30	-	-	TRBJ1-1	14	CARDGTIANTEAFF	TGTGCACGAGACGGAACGATCGCGAACACTGAAGCTTTCTTT
TRBV12-5	-	-	TRBJ2-1	17	CASGLVITGIWYNEQFF	TGTGCTAGTGGTTTGGTAATAACAGGGATTTGGTACAATGAGCAGTTCTTC
TRBV15	-	-	TRBJ2-2	19	CATSRDLGLVQGDTGELFF	TGTGCCACCAGCAGAGATTTGGGGCTCGTGCAGGGCGACACCGGGGAGCTGTTTTTT
TRBV2	-	TRBD1	TRBJ2-2	15	CATAVGGVGTGELFF	TGTGCCACCGCGGTAGGGGGCGTAGGGACCGGGGAGCTGTTTTTT
TRBV12-3/TRBV12-4	-	-	TRBJ2-7	13	CASSHRVRDEQYF	TGTGCCAGCAGTCACAGGGTTCGTGACGAGCAGTACTTC
TRBV27	once	TRBD1	TRBJ1-2	15	CASSFLTGPHYGYTF	TGTGCCAGCAGTTTTCTGACAGGGCCTCACTATGGCTACACCTTC
TRBV10-1	-	TRBD1	TRBJ2-3	16	CASSEAGTGDTDTQYF	TGCGCCAGCAGTGAGGCGGGGACAGGGGACACAGATACGCAGTATTTT
TRBV19	-	-	TRBJ1-6	14	CATWRGGTNSPLHF	TGTGCCACCTGGAGGGGGGGAACCAATTCACCCCTCCACTTT
TRBV6-5	-	-	TRBJ1-5	14	CASSYSTRTQPQHF	TGTGCCAGCAGTTACTCTACCAGAACTCAGCCCCAGCATTTT
TRBV5-5	-	TRBD2	TRBJ2-5	15	CASSLGTTTGETQYF	TGTGCCAGCAGCTTAGGGACTACCACGGGAGAGACCCAGTACTTC
TRBV5-6	-	-	TRBJ1-3	14	CASSPWVTPSTIYF	TGTGCCAGCAGCCCCTGGGTAACGCCAAGCACCATATATTTT
TRBV6-5	-	-	TRBJ1-5	15	CASSHQGFAGGPQHF	TGTGCCAGCAGTCACCAGGGGTTTGCAGGTGGACCCCAGCATTTT
TRBV7-9	-	-	TRBJ1-2	14	CASSSQEGLGRYTF	TGTGCCAGCAGCTCCCAGGAGGGACTGGGACGCTACACCTTC